The 32 T cell receptor beta chains given below trace back to one sample, sequenced in a study of cytomegalovirus exposure and HLA in healthy donors. This PCR relied on a set of 60 Vbeta primers and 13 Jbeta primers. Sequencing was performed with immunoSEQ multiplex PCR; in TCRdb, only in-frame clones are kept and a portion is missing. The data show about 170,000 clones, around 77% seen once. What was sequenced was PBMCs. The receptors were sampled from a woman between 50 and 59 years old in good health and CMV-seropositive.

This clone was recorded only once. The V gene is TRBV6-1, the J gene TRBJ2-5, with 8 bases lining up with TRBD1. The CDR3 has 14 residues. CDR1 is MNHNS, CDR2 SASEGT, per germline. J lost 4 bases, V lost 4 bases, and 5 bases had no gene match. CDR3 sequence: CASSAARGLETQYF. CDR3 sequence (DNA): TGTGCCAGCAGTGCAGCCAGGGGGCTAGAGACCCAGTACTTC.

The CDR3 protein is CASSDIRDTGEAFF. The CDR3 DNA follows: TGTGCCAGCAGTGATATCCGGGACACCGGCGAAGCTTTCTTT. This chain connects TRBV25-1 to TRBJ1-1; a weak D match, TRBD1 (6 bases). The V gene lost 3 bases and the J gene lost 8 bases, with 16 bases spanning the gap. The CDR3 contains 14 residues. From germline, CDR1 is MGHDK and CDR2 SYGVNS.

This chain links TRBV5-5 with TRBJ1-4; 9 positions agree with TRBD1. Germline V gene sequence: CDR1 SGHKS, CDR2 YYEKEE (reference sequence). This CDR3 has 15 residues. V was clipped by 4 bases and J by 8 bases; unmatched bases: 9. This chain's CDR3 is CASSTPGQGGEKLFF. For the CDR3, the DNA is TGTGCCAGCAGCACACCGGGACAGGGAGGGGAAAAACTGTTTTTT.

The chain links TRBV7-2 to TRBJ1-4; D is unresolved. This CDR3 is 13 amino acids long. Trimming took off 1 base at V and 5 bases at J, with 5 bases between the two ends. CDR1 is SGHTA and CDR2 is FQGNSA in the germline V gene. CDR3 coding DNA: TGTGCCAGCAGCTTAGATCGGAATGAAAAACTGTTTTTT. Protein sequence: CASSLDRNEKLFF.

This clone was counted only a few times. The chain recombines TRBV29-1 with TRBJ1-1, with TRBD1 matching 8 bases. Germline loops: CDR1 SQVTM, CDR2 ANQGSEA. J was trimmed by 1 base and V by 5 bases; bases with no gene match: 3. The CDR3 loop spans 13 amino acids. CDR3 sequence: CSVSDRGNTEAFF. CDR3 nucleotides: TGCAGCGTTTCCGACAGGGGGAACACTGAAGCTTTCTTT. The full variable domain, completed using reference TRBV29-1 and TRBJ1-1, is SAVISQKPSRDICQRGTSLTIQCQVDSQVTMMFWYRQQPGQSLTLIATANQGSEATYESGFVIDKFPISRPNLTFSTLTVSNMSPEDSSIYLCSVSDRGNTEAFFGQGTRLTVV.

The rearrangement links TRBV27 to TRBJ2-7, with 7 nucleotides matching TRBD2. Looked up from germline, CDR1 is MNHEY and CDR2 is SMNVEV (reference sequence). The CDR3 is 14 residues long. V trimming: 5 bases; J trimming: 6 bases; junction bases outside the gene matches: 10. The CDR3 loop is CASSRRTRYSEQYF. CDR3 DNA sequence: TGTGCCAGCAGTCGACGGACTAGATATTCCGAGCAGTACTTC.

This sequence joins TRBV11-2 and TRBJ1-1, with 12 bases lining up with TRBD1. V was clipped by 5 bases and J by 8 bases; unmatched bases: 12. Germline values: CDR1 SGHAT, CDR2 FQNNGV. There are 16 residues in the CDR3. CDR3 in amino acids: CASSLRGQGASPEAFF. As DNA, the CDR3 is TGTGCCAGCAGCCTAAGGGGACAGGGGGCCTCCCCCGAAGCTTTCTTT.

The chain is built from TRBV21-1 and TRBJ2-2; the D call in the table, TRBD2, was not verified against the DNA. TRBV21-1 is designated a pseudogene. This CDR3 region has 16 residues. In DNA form, the CDR3 reads TGTGCCAGCAGCGCACGGGACTCTTGGGACACCGGGGAGCTGTTTTTT. As protein: CASSARDSWDTGELFF.

The chain is built from TRBV5-6 and TRBJ1-2, with D maybe TRBD1 (5 bases). V was cut by 0 bases and J by 4 bases, with 10 bases left in between. The CDR3 extends over 14 amino acids. Germline V gives CDR1 SGHDT, CDR2 YYEEEE. The CDR3: CASSLDRITYGYTF. The CDR3 DNA is TGTGCCAGCAGCTTGGACAGGATAACCTATGGCTACACCTTC.

This chain uses TRBV19 with TRBJ1-2, with 11 nucleotides matching TRBD1. The J segment lost 3 bases and the V segment lost 5 bases, leaving 5 bases of the junction unmatched. The CDR3 is 15 amino acids. Per germline, CDR1 LNHDA and CDR2 SQIVND (reference sequence). The CDR3 reads CASSAWTGGDYGYTF. The CDR3 DNA reads as TGTGCCAGTAGTGCCTGGACAGGGGGCGACTATGGCTACACCTTC.

J is TRBJ2-6 and V is TRBV7-2; a possible D gene is TRBD1 (5 bases). The CDR3 covers 15 residues. Trimming pared 5 bases from V and 0 bases from J, leaving 8 bases between. Per germline, CDR1 SGHTA and CDR2 FQGNSA. The CDR3 region has the DNA TGTGCCAGCAGCACAGGTCGCTCTGGGGCCAACGTCCTGACTTTC. This codes for CASSTGRSGANVLTF.

This clone was counted a single time. V gene TRBV5-5 combines with J gene TRBJ1-3; D might be TRBD1 (5 bases). Germline CDR1 is SGHKS and CDR2 is YYEKEE (reference sequence). V lost 0 bases to trimming and J lost 0 bases, with 7 bases between them. The CDR3 has 15 residues. The CDR3 region is CASSLGQISGNTIYF. Here the CDR3 DNA reads TGTGCCAGCAGCTTGGGACAGATCTCTGGAAACACCATATATTTT.

This clone was observed a handful of times. The chain couples TRBV10-1 to TRBJ1-1; D is perhaps TRBD1 (6 bases). Per germline, CDR1 WNHNN and CDR2 SYGVQD (reference sequence). This CDR3 is built from 12 residues. V lost 5 bases and J 11 bases, leaving 15 bases between the germline ends. CDR3 sequence (DNA): TGCGCCAGCAGTCACCCGGGGGGCTCGGCTTTCTTT. It encodes CASSHPGGSAFF.

The chain carries TRBV5-6 and TRBJ1-6, with unresolved D. The CDR3 covers 15 residues. Germline CDR1 is SGHDT and CDR2 is YYEEEE. V was trimmed by 1 base and J by 10 bases, leaving 15 bases between them. The CDR3 reads CASSLSPGSRSPLHF. CDR3 in DNA: TGTGCCAGCAGCTTGTCGCCAGGATCGCGATCACCCCTCCACTTT. Full variable domain (outside the CDR3, taken from reference TRBV5-6 and TRBJ1-6): DAGVTQSPTHLIKTRGQQVTLRCSPKSGHDTVSWYQQALGQGPQFIFQYYEEEERQRGNFPDRFSGHQFPNYSSELNVNALLLGDSALYLCASSLSPGSRSPLHFGNGTRLTVT.

This chain connects TRBV2 to TRBJ2-2, with a weak D call TRBD1 (6 bases). Germline CDR1 reads SNHLY; CDR2 reads FYNNEI. This CDR3 has 14 amino acids. Deletions cut 7 bases from V and 0 bases from J, with 9 bases between. CDR3: CASTGATNTGELFF. DNA for the CDR3: TGTGCCAGCACAGGGGCTACGAACACCGGGGAGCTGTTTTTT.

The rearrangement links TRBV28 to TRBJ1-4, with 7 bases matching TRBD1. Per the germline V gene, CDR1 is MDHEN and CDR2 is SYDVKM. The trim removed 5 bases at V and 5 bases at J, leaving 11 bases unmatched. This CDR3 is 16 amino acids long. The DNA of the CDR3 is TGTGCCAGCAGTCCTGCCGGGACAGCAAGGAATGAAAAACTGTTTTTT. Its translation is CASSPAGTARNEKLFF.

This clone appeared once. This rearrangement joins TRBV7-3 to TRBJ1-2, with D possibly being TRBD1 (6 bases). Trimming pared 1 base from V and 0 bases from J, leaving 12 bases between. Germline V CDR1 and CDR2: SGHTA, FQGTGA. CDR3 length: 16 amino acids. CDR3 region: CASSLRAGAANYGYTF. CDR3 DNA: TGTGCCAGCAGCTTAAGGGCAGGGGCAGCTAACTATGGCTACACCTTC.

The chain is built from TRBV28 and TRBJ2-1; TRBD2 matches at 11 bases. CDR3 length: 16 amino acids. The junction had 10 bases not matched to a gene; V was cut back by 5 bases and J by 7 bases. Germline CDR1 and CDR2: MDHEN and SYDVKM. CDR3 in DNA: TGTGCCAGCAGTCCTACTAGCGGGAGAGGGTCGAATGAGCAGTTCTTC. This translates into CASSPTSGRGSNEQFF.

The V and J genes are TRBV13 and TRBJ1-1; D may be TRBD1 (5 bases). The CDR3 covers 15 residues. The ends were cut back, 0 bases at V and 7 bases at J, with 15 bases in the middle. Germline CDR1 is PRHDT and CDR2 is FYEKMQ (reference sequence). CDR3 loop: CASSLGVGRVGEAFF. The CDR3 region has the DNA TGTGCCAGCAGCTTAGGGGTTGGCAGGGTTGGTGAAGCTTTCTTT.

The chain employs TRBV10-3 and TRBJ1-2; unclear D gene. The CDR3 extends over 14 amino acids. CDR1 is ENHRY, CDR2 SYGVKD, per germline. V was cut by 5 bases and J by 14 bases, with 24 bases left in between. The CDR3 DNA sequence: TGTGCCATCAGTTCCTTGCCCACACGACTACGGCCTACCTTC. This encodes CAISSLPTRLRPTF.

The V and J genes are TRBV11-2 and TRBJ2-4; possible D gene TRBD2, 5 bases. The CDR3 contains 16 residues. Germline assignment: CDR1 SGHAT and CDR2 FQNNGV. Trimming removed 9 bases at V and 0 bases at J, with 18 bases between. CDR3 nucleotide sequence: TGTGCCAGTAAACAACTTACCGGACTAGCCAAAAACATTCAGTACTTC. This sequence encodes CASKQLTGLAKNIQYF.

This clone was seen a single time. The chain employs TRBV7-6 and TRBJ1-2; D possibly corresponds to TRBD1 (5 bases). The CDR3 loop spans 15 amino acids. In germline, CDR1 is SGHVS, CDR2 FNYEAQ. V was trimmed by 0 bases and J by 6 bases, leaving 14 bases between them. CDR3 sequence reads: CASSLAHPAGDGYTF. CDR3 nucleotides: TGTGCCAGCAGCTTAGCGCACCCTGCGGGGGATGGCTACACCTTC.

The rearrangement links TRBV7-3 to TRBJ2-1; D gene uncertain. The CDR3 loop spans 15 amino acids. Germline V gene lookup returns CDR1 SGHTA and CDR2 FQGTGA. V dropped 4 bases and J dropped 0 bases, with 10 bases sitting between them. CDR3 sequence (DNA): TGTGCCAGCAGCTCACGGGTCCTCTCCTACAATGAGCAGTTCTTC. Its protein is CASSSRVLSYNEQFF.

V and J are TRBV15 and TRBJ2-5, with 7 bases fitting TRBD1. The J call may be incorrect, as the DNA end agrees better with TRBJ2-7. Germline V gene data show CDR1 as LNHNV and CDR2 as YYDKDF (reference sequence). CDR3 length: 16 amino acids. CDR3 bases: TGTGCCACCAGCAGAGGACAGGGAAAGGCCACCTACGAGCAGTACTTC. Protein: CATSRGQGKATYEQYF.

The CDR3: CASSLADRGSTDTQYF. The CDR3 DNA sequence: TGCGCCAGCAGCTTGGCAGACAGGGGGAGCACAGATACGCAGTATTTT. The J gene is TRBJ2-3, the V gene TRBV5-1; 9 positions agree with TRBD1. Per germline, CDR1 SGHRS and CDR2 YFSETQ. The ends lost 0 bases at V and 0 bases at J; junction bases unmatched: 2. The CDR3 is 16 amino acids.

The rearrangement links TRBV19 to TRBJ1-2, with a possible D match to TRBD1 (6 bases). This CDR3 spans 14 amino acids. V shed 2 bases and J shed 4 bases, with 11 bases lying between them. The V gene's germline CDR1 is LNHDA and CDR2 SQIVND (reference sequence). CDR3 sequence: CASSIPTGVYGYTF. The DNA for the CDR3 is TGTGCCAGTAGTATACCGACAGGCGTCTATGGCTACACCTTC.

The V call is TRBV9, the J call TRBJ2-3; the D gene is possibly TRBD1 (6 bases). CDR1 is SGDLS and CDR2 is YYNGEE in the germline V gene. Trimming left V 4 bases short and J 9 bases short, with 24 bases between. The length of the CDR3 is 16 residues. The CDR3 nucleotides read TGTGCCAGCAGCCCATCGCAGGGGCGGTTCATTGGGACGCAGTATTTT. It encodes CASSPSQGRFIGTQYF.

The chain employs TRBV19 and TRBJ2-7, with 8 nucleotides matching TRBD1. Germline V lookup: CDR1 LNHDA, CDR2 SQIVND (reference sequence). V dropped 2 bases and J dropped 2; count of bases not matched to a gene: 2. CDR3 length: 14 amino acids. CDR3: CASSITGGTYEQYF. CDR3 sequence (DNA): TGTGCCAGTAGTATAACAGGGGGTACCTACGAGCAGTACTTC.

With regard to this clone: One end of the junction fails to match germline, which may point to a read error. The chain uses TRBV7-9 and TRBJ2-1, with TRBD2 matching over 8 bases. This CDR3 contains 16 residues. CDR1 and CDR2 from the germline V gene are SEHNR and FQNEAQ (reference sequence). This CDR3 reads CSSSLGPSGGNNEQFF. DNA for the CDR3: TGTTCCAGCAGCTTAGGTCCCAGCGGGGGCAACAATGAGCAGTTCTTC.

The V and J genes are TRBV9 and TRBJ2-5, with TRBD2 matching over 12 bases. The V gene end was trimmed by 4 bases and the J gene end by 2 bases; junction bases not matched to a gene: 3. CDR1 is SGDLS, CDR2 YYNGEE, per germline. This CDR3 contains 15 residues. The CDR3 sequence is CASSSLAGGQETQYF. CDR3 coding DNA: TGTGCCAGCAGCTCCCTAGCGGGAGGGCAAGAGACCCAGTACTTC. Variable domain in full (rest from reference TRBV9 and TRBJ2-5): DSGVTQTPKHLITATGQRVTLRCSPRSGDLSVYWYQQSLDQGLQFLIQYYNGEERAKGNILERFSAQQFPDLHSELNLSSLELGDSALYFCASSSLAGGQETQYFGPGTRLLVL.

This chain links TRBV11-2 with TRBJ2-5, with TRBD1 matching over 8 bases. J was trimmed by 1 base and V by 5 bases; bases with no gene match: 3. Germline CDR1 is SGHAT and CDR2 is FQNNGV. CDR3 length equals 14 residues. CDR3 residues: CASSQGQAQETQYF. Here the CDR3 DNA reads TGTGCCAGCAGCCAGGGACAGGCCCAAGAGACCCAGTACTTC.

The chain couples TRBV6-6 to TRBJ1-5; tentatively, D is TRBD1 (6 bases). V was clipped by 1 base and J by 4 bases, with 8 bases between them. The CDR3 contains 14 residues. The germline CDR1 and CDR2 sequences are MNHNY and SVGAGI (reference sequence). As DNA, the CDR3 is TGTGCCAGCAGTTACTTCCAGGGGAATCAGCCCCAGCATTTT. Translated, it gives CASSYFQGNQPQHF.